This entry lists 10 T cell receptor beta chains sequenced from one sample in a study of T cells in Graves' hyperthyroidism and ophthalmopathy. Amplification of TCR beta CDR3 regions used RNA as the template. HTBI primers were the set used in a first-round RT-PCR of the TCR CDR3. TCRdb processed the multiplex PCR reads anew with MiXCR; each CDR3 protein has one entry. The data show hundreds of thousands of distinct CDR3 sequences, around 25% seen once. The sample taken for sequencing was blood. The receptor set was obtained from a man aged 50-59 years with Graves' hyperthyroidism.

Only a few counts were recorded for this clonotype. The chain has TRBV9 and TRBJ2-3; 8 nucleotides line up with TRBD2. CDR3 length: 17 amino acids. Germline CDR1 reads SGDLS; CDR2 reads YYNGEE. V lost 0 bases to trimming and J lost 0 bases; unmatched junction nucleotides: 6. The DNA of the CDR3 is TGTGCCAGCAGCGTAGACCCCCCGGGAGGGAGCACAGATACGCAGTATTTT. Amino acids: CASSVDPPGGSTDTQYF.

The CDR3 is CASKMDLGGGNSPLHF. The CDR3, as DNA: TGTGCCAGCAAAATGGACCTCGGGGGTGGTAATTCACCCCTCCACTTT. V and J are TRBV6-1 and TRBJ1-6; D possibly corresponds to TRBD1 (5 bases). V was clipped by 7 bases and J by 6 bases, with 19 bases between them. Germline V gives CDR1 MNHNS, CDR2 SASEGT. The CDR3 consists of 16 residues.

This clonotype was recorded a few times. The rearrangement joins TRBV6-5 to TRBJ1-2, with D uncertain. CDR1 and CDR2 from the germline V gene are MNHEY and SVGAGI. CDR3 length: 12 residues. V lost 2 bases to trimming and J lost 6 bases, with 7 bases between them. CDR3 nucleotide sequence: TGTGCCAGCAGTTACCTGGGTAATGGCTACACCTTC. It yields the protein CASSYLGNGYTF.

CDR3 protein: CSVEHSGRGVETQYF. CDR3 in DNA: TGCAGCGTTGAACATAGCGGCAGGGGTGTGGAGACCCAGTACTTC. The chain joins TRBV29-1 to TRBJ2-5; D may correspond to TRBD1 or TRBD2 (6 bases each). The CDR3 extends over 15 amino acids. Trimming cost V 2 bases and J 5 bases, with 18 bases left between them. Germline V gene lookup returns CDR1 SQVTM and CDR2 ANQGSEA.

In this sample, this clonotype turned up many times. The genes are TRBV7-9 and TRBJ1-1; 8 nucleotides line up with TRBD1. Germline V gene lookup returns CDR1 SEHNR and CDR2 FQNEAQ (reference sequence). V shed 1 base and J 0 bases; nucleotides not matched to a gene: 4. The CDR3 loop spans 16 amino acids. CDR3 residues: CASSLDRTGMNTEAFF. DNA of the CDR3: TGTGCCAGCAGCTTAGATCGGACAGGGATGAACACTGAAGCTTTCTTT.

The rearrangement joins TRBV12-3 or TRBV12-4 to TRBJ2-5; the match to TRBD1 covers 8 bases. Trimming at V came to 0 bases and at J to 4 bases, leaving 7 bases not matched to a gene. This CDR3 is built from 16 residues. DNA of the CDR3: TGTGCCAGCAGTTTAGCCTCCGGACAGGGTGGAGAGACCCAGTACTTC. This sequence encodes CASSLASGQGGETQYF.

This clonotype was seen ten or more times. CDR3 nucleotides: TGTGCCAGCTCACCCGAGGGAATCATGAACACTGAAGCTTTCTTT. Protein: CASSPEGIMNTEAFF. The chain has TRBV18 and TRBJ1-1; D remains unclear. CDR3 size: 15 residues. The V gene lost 3 bases and the J gene lost 0 bases, with 11 bases spanning the gap. The germline CDR1 and CDR2 sequences are KGHSH and LQKENI.

This clonotype appeared many times. V and J are TRBV7-2 and TRBJ2-1; TRBD2 matches at 10 bases. The V and J ends lost 4 bases and 12 bases, in that order; junction bases with no gene match: 3. Germline values: CDR1 SGHTA, CDR2 FQGNSA. This CDR3 contains 12 residues. The CDR3 DNA reads as TGTGCCAGCAGCTCGTCTAGCGGGAGGCAGTTCTTC. It codes for CASSSSSGRQFF. Drawing the rest from reference TRBV7-2 and TRBJ2-1, the complete variable domain is GAGVSQSPSNKVTEKGKDVELRCDPISGHTALYWYRQSLGQGLEFLIYFQGNSAPDKSGLPSDRFSAERTGGSVSTLTIQRTQQEDSAVYLCASSSSSGRQFFGPGTRLTVL.

This clonotype was recorded at least ten times. Relative to the germline gene, one junction end is altered; a read error may explain this. The chain employs TRBV2 and TRBJ2-7, with 8 bases fitting TRBD2. The CDR3 totals 14 residues. The V gene's germline CDR1 is SNHLY and CDR2 FYNNEI. CDR3 DNA sequence: TGTGCCAGCAGGGAAGCGGGAGATCCTTACGAGCAGTACTTC. Translating it yields CASREAGDPYEQYF.

The chain employs TRBV7-3 and TRBJ2-2, with D possibly being TRBD2 (5 bases). This CDR3 comprises 16 residues. The germline V gene has CDR1 SGHTA and CDR2 FQGTGA. V was pared by 5 bases and J by 2 bases, with 15 bases between. CDR3 in DNA: TGTGCCAGCAGCAAGCTTGGTTCGGGAAACACCGGGGAGCTGTTTTTT. Its protein is CASSKLGSGNTGELFF.